Listed here are 5 T cell receptor beta chains from one sample, sequenced in a study of OX40 agonist ivuxolimab in advanced cancers. Clones were sequenced by immunoSEQ multiplex PCR, and TCRdb holds only the in-frame ones, with some missing. The repertoire has roughly 70,000 clones, around 84% of them found once; the top ten carry 0.83%. Specimen: CD4+ or CD8+ T cells sorted from blood, collected in a trial of the OX40 agonist ivuxolimab. Every receptor here comes from an adult with an advanced solid tumor such as melanoma, head and neck, liver or kidney cancer.

The chain carries TRBV6-5 and TRBJ1-1, with 7 bases matching TRBD1. With 0 bases clipped from V and 0 bases from J, the junction kept 1 base outside the gene matches. The CDR3 covers 15 residues. Germline-derived CDR1 and CDR2 are MNHEY and SVGAGI. This chain's CDR3 is CASSYSQGVNTEAFF. In DNA form, the CDR3 reads TGTGCCAGCAGTTACTCGCAGGGGGTGAACACTGAAGCTTTCTTT.

This clone was detected only once. The chain couples TRBV19 to TRBJ2-2; the match to TRBD2 covers 13 bases. This CDR3 comprises 17 residues. The germline V gene has CDR1 LNHDA and CDR2 SQIVND (reference sequence). Trimming took 7 bases from V and 4 from J; bases not matched to a gene: 9. In DNA form, the CDR3 reads TGTGCCAGTAAGACCTGGACTAGCGGGAGTTTCACCGGGGAGCTGTTTTTT. As protein: CASKTWTSGSFTGELFF.

CDR3 sequence (DNA): TGTGCCAGCAGTTACTCGAACTTTCAAAATGAGCAGTTCTTC. It specifies CASSYSNFQNEQFF. The chain links TRBV6-5 to TRBJ2-1; D is unresolved. The CDR3 loop spans 14 amino acids. The germline V gene has CDR1 MNHEY and CDR2 SVGAGI. Trimming cost V 0 bases and J 7 bases, with 10 bases left between them.

The rearrangement joins TRBV19 to TRBJ2-7; 9 positions agree with TRBD1. The germline V gene encodes CDR1 LNHDA and CDR2 SQIVND (reference sequence). This CDR3 has 14 amino acids. J was trimmed by 5 bases and V by 1 base; bases with no gene match: 3. DNA of the CDR3: TGTGCCAGTAGTATAGTACAGGGGGCAAACGAGCAGTACTTC. Protein product: CASSIVQGANEQYF.

This clone appeared a single time. V and J are TRBV6-4 and TRBJ2-3; 7 bases are shared with TRBD2. Germline V gives CDR1 MRHNA, CDR2 SNTAGT. With 6 bases clipped from V and 1 base from J, the junction kept 7 bases outside the gene matches. The length of the CDR3 is 15 residues. The DNA of the CDR3 is TGTGCCAGCAGCAGGGAGGGGCGCGGCACAGATACGCAGTATTTT. Amino acids: CASSREGRGTDTQYF.